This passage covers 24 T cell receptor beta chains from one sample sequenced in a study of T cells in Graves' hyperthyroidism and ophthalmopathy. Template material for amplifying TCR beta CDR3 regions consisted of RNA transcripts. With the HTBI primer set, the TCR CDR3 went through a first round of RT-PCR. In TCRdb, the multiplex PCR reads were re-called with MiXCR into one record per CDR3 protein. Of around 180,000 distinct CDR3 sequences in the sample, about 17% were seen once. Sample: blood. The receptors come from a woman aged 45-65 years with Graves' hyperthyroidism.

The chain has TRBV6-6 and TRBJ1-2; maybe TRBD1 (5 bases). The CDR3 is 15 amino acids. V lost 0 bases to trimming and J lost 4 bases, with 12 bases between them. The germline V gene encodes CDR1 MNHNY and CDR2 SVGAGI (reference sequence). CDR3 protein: CASSYSMGRSYGYTF. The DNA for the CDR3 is TGTGCCAGCAGTTACTCGATGGGACGGTCCTATGGCTACACCTTC.

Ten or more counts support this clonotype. The CDR3 nucleotides read TGTGCCAGCACCGACGGGAACATACGCACAGATACGCAGTATTTT. This translates into CASTDGNIRTDTQYF. V gene TRBV6-1 combines with J gene TRBJ2-3, with a tentative D call TRBD2 (5 bases). V lost 7 bases to trimming and J lost 1 base, with 15 bases between them. CDR1 and CDR2 (germline): MNHNS, SASEGT. The CDR3 runs 15 residues.

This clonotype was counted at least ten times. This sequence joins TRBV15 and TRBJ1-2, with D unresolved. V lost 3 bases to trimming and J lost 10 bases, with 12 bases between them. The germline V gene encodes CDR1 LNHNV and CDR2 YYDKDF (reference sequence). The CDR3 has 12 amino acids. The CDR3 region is CATSSDGLTYTF. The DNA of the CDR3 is TGTGCCACCAGCAGTGACGGACTTACCTACACCTTC.

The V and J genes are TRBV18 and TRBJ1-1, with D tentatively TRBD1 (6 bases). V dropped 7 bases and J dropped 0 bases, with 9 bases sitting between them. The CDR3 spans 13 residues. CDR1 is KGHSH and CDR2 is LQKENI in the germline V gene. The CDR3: CASFRDMNTEAFF. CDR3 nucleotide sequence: TGTGCCAGCTTTAGGGACATGAACACTGAAGCTTTCTTT. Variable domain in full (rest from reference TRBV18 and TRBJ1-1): NAGVMQNPRHLVRRRGQEARLRCSPMKGHSHVYWYRQLPEEGLKFMVYLQKENIIDESGMPKERFSAEFPKEGPSILRIQQVVRGDSAAYFCASFRDMNTEAFFGQGTRLTVV.

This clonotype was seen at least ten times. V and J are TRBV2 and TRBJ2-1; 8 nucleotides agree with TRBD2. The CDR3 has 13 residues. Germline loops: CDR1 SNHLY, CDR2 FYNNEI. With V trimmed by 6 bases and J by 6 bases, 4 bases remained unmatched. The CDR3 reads CASRGTSSNEQFF. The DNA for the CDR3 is TGTGCCAGCAGGGGGACTAGTTCCAATGAGCAGTTCTTC.

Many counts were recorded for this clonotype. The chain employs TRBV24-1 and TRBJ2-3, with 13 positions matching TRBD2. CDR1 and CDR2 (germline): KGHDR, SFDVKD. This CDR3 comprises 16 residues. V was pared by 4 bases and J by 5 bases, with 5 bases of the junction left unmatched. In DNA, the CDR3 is TGTGCCACCAGTGACCCGGGACTAGCGGGGATAGATACGCAGTATTTT. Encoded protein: CATSDPGLAGIDTQYF.

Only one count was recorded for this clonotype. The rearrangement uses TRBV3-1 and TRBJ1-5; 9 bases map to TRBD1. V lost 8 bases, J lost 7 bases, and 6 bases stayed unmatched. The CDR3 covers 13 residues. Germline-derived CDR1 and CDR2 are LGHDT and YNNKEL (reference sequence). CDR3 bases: TGTGCCAGCGGCAGACAGGGGGGCCAGCCCCAGCATTTT. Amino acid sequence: CASGRQGGQPQHF.

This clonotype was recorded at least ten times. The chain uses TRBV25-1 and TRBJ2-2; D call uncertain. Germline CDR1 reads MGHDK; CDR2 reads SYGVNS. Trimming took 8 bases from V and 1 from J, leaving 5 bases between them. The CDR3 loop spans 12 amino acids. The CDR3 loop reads CASSGNTGELFF. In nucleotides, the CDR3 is TGTGCCAGCTCAGGGAACACCGGGGAGCTGTTTTTT.

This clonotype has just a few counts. Written as DNA, the CDR3 is TGTGCCAGCAGTTACACAAGGACGAACACTGAAGCTTTCTTT. Residues: CASSYTRTNTEAFF. The J gene is TRBJ1-1, the V gene TRBV6-5; D is uncertain. Trimming cost V 2 bases and J 1 base, with 8 bases left between them. This CDR3 has 14 residues. Germline V CDR1 and CDR2: MNHEY, SVGAGI.

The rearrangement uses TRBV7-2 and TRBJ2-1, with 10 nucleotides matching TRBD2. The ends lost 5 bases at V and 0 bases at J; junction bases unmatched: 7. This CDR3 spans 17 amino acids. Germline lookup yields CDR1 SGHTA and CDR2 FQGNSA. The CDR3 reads CASSLRTSGLSYNEQFF. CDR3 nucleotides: TGTGCCAGCAGCCTCCGGACTAGCGGCCTCTCCTACAATGAGCAGTTCTTC.

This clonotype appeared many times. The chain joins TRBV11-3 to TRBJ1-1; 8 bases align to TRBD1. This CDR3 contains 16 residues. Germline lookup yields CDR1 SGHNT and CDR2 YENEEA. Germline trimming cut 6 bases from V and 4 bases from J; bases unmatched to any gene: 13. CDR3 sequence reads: CASSPGQGRDGTEAFF. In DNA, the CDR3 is TGTGCCAGCAGTCCTGGACAGGGAAGGGATGGCACTGAAGCTTTCTTT.

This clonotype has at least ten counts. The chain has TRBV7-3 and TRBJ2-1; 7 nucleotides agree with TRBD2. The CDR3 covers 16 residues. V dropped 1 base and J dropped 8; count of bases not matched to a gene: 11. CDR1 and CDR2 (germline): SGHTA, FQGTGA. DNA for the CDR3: TGTGCCAGCAGCTTAATTGGCTCTAGCGGACGGGATGAGCAGTTCTTC. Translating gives CASSLIGSSGRDEQFF.

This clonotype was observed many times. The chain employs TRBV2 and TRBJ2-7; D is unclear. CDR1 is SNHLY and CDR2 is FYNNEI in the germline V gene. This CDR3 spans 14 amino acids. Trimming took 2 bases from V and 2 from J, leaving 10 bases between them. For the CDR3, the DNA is TGTGCCAGCAGTGAATCTGGACGGACCTACGAGCAGTACTTC. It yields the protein CASSESGRTYEQYF.

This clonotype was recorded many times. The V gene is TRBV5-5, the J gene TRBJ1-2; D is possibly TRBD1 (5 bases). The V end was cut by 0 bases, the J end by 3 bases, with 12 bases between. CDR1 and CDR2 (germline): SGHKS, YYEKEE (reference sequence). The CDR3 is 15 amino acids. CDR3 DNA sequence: TGTGCCAGCAGCTTGGCTGGGGGTCTTGACTATGGCTACACCTTC. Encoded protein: CASSLAGGLDYGYTF.

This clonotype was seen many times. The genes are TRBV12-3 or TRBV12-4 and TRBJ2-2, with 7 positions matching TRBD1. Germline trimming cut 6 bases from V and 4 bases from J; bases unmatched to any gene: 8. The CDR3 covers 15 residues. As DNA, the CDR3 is TGTGCCAGCAGCCCTGCCAGGGGGTTCACCGGGGAGCTGTTTTTT. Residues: CASSPARGFTGELFF.

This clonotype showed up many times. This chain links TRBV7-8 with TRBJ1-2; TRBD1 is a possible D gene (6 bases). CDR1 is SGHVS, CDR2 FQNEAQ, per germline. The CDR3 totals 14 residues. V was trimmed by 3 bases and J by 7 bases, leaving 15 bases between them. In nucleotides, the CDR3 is TGTGCCAGCAGCTTTCGTTCAGGGGAGGGTGGCTACACCTTC. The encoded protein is CASSFRSGEGGYTF.

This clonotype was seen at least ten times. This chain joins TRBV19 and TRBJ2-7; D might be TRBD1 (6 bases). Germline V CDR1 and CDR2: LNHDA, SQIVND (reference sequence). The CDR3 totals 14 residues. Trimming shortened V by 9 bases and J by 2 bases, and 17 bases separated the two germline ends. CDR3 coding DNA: TGTGCCAGCGCCACCGGGACATCAACCTACGAGCAGTACTTC. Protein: CASATGTSTYEQYF.

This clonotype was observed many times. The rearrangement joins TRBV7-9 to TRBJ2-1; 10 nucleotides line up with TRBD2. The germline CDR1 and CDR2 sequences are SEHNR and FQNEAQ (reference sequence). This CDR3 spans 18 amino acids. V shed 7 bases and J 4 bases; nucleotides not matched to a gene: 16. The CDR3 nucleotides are TGTGCCAGCAAGCTTAAGGGTCCTAGCGGGGGATATTACAATGAGCAGTTCTTC. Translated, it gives CASKLKGPSGGYYNEQFF.

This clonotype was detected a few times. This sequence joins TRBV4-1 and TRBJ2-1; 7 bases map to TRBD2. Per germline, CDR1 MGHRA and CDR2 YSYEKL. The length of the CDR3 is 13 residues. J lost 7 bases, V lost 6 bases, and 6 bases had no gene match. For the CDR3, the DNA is TGCGCCAGCAGTCAGCGGGGATTAAATGAGCAGTTCTTC. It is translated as CASSQRGLNEQFF.

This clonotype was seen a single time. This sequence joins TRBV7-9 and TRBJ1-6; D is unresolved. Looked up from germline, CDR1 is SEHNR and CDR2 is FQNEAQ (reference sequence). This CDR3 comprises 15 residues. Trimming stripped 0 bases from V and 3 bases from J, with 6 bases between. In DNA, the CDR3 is TGTGCCAGCAGCTTAGCGGACCGCTATAATTCACCCCTCCACTTT. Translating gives CASSLADRYNSPLHF.

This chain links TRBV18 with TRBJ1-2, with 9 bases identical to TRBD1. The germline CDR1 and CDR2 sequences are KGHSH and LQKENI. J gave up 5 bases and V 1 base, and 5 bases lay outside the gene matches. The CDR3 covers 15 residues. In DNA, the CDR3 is TGTGCCAGCTCACCACAAAGGACAGGGGAATATGGCTACACCTTC. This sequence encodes CASSPQRTGEYGYTF.

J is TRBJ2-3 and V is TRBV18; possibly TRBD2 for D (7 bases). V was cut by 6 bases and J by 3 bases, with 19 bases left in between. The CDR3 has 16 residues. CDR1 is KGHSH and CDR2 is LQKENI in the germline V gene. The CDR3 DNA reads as TGTGCCAGCTCCCCCCTTGAGGGGGGGGTGACAGATACGCAGTATTTT. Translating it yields CASSPLEGGVTDTQYF.

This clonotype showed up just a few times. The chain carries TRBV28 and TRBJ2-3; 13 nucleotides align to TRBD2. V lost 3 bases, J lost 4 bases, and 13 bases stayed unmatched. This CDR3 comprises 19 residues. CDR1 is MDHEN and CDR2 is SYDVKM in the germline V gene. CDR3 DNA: TGTGCCAGCAGTTTCCCCGCCGGACTAGCGGGAGTTCTCGCAGATACGCAGTATTTT. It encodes CASSFPAGLAGVLADTQYF.

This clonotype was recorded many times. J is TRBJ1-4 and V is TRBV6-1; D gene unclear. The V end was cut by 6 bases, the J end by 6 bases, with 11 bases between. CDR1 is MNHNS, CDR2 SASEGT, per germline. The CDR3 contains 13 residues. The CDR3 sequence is CASSVGRDEKLFF. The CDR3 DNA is TGTGCCAGCAGCGTGGGGAGGGATGAAAAACTGTTTTTT.